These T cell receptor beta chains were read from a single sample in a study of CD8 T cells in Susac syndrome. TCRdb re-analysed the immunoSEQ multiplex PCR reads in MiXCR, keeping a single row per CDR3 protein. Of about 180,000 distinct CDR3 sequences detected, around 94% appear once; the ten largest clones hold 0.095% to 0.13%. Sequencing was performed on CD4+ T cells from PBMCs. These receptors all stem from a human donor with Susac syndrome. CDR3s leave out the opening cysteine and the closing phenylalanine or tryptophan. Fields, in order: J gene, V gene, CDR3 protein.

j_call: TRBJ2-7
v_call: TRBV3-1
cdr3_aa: ASSRKGSEQY

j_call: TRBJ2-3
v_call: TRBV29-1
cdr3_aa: SVGQGAPDTQY

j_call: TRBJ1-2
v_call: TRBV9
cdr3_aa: ASSVATSVENGYT

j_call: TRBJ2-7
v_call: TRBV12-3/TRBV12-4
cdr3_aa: ASSLGDGSYEQY

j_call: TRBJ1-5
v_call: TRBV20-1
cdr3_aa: SFWRAGSSQPQH

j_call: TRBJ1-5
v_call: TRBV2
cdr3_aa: ASLRDINRNQPQH

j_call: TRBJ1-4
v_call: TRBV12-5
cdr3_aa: ASGRTQQVPNRTNEKLF

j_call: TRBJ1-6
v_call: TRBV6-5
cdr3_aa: ASSSRGQGVSPLH

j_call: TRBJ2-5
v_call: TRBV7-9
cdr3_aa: ASGGLRDIQETQY

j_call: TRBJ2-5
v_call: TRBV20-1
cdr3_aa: SAPRGALGETQY

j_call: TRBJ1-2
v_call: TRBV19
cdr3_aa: ATRGHDNYGYT

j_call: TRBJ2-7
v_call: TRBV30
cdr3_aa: AWSVSHREGKQY

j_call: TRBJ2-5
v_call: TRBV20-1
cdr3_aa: SARDPMLETQY

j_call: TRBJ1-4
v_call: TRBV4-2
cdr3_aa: ASSPDTGGTRNEKLF

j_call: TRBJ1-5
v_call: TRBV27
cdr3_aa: ASNLAGTGSNQPQH

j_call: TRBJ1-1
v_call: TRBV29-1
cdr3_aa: SVEGGRVGTEAF

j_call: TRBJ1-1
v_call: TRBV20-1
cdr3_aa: SASEGGYTEAF

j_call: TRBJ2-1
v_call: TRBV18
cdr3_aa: ASSPRGGFEQF

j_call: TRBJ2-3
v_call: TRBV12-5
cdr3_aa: ASGLWDTNTQY

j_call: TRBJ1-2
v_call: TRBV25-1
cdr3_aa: ASSARQGYGYT

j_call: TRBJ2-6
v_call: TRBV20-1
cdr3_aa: SASVSGANVLT

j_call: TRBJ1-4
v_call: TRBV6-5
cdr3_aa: ASSYGTTNEKLF

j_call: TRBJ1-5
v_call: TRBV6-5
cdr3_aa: ASSWGSGQPQH

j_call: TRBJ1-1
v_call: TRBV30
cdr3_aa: AWRPAGVRRGTEAF

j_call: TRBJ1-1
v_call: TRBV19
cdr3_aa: ASIRGEGSATEAF

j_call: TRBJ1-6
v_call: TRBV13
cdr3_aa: ASGQWSYNSPLH

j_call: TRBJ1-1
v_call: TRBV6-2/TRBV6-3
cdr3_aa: ASRADTEAF

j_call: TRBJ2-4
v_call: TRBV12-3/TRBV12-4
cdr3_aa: ASSYGLVQY

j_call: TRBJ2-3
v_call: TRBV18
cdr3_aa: ASSPEAGGTDTQY

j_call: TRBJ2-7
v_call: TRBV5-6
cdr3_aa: ASSSLRGAKDEQY

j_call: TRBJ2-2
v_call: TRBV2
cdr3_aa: ASSPTGGTGELF

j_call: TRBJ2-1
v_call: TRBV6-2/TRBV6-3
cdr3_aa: ASTINREQF

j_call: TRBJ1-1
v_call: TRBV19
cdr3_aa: ASSILSGQKAF

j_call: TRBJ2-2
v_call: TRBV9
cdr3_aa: ASSVDPGNTGELF

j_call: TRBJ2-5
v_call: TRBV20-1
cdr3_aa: SARVGLYWETQY

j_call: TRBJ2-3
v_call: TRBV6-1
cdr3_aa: ATLRTGGPTDTQY

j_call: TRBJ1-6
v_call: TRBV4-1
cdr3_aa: ASSQEGTGYNSPLH

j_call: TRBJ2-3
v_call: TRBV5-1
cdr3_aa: ASSLVGRGSTDTQY

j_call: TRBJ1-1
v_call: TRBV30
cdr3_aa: AWSPRLDEAF

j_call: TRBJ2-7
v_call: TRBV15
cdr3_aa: ATGKIGAGYEQY

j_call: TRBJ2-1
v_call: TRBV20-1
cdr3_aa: SARGGFSYNEQF